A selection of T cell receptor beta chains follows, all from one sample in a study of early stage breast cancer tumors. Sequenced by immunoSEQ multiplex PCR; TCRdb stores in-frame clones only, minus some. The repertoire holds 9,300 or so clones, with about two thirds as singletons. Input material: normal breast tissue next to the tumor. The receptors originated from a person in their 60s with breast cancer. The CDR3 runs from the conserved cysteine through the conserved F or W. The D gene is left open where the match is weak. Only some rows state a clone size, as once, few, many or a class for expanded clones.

CASSDVPSGINTEAFF | TGCGCCAGCAGCGACGTTCCTTCGGGGATTAACACTGAAGCTTTCTTT | TRBJ1-1 | NA | NA | TRBV5-1
CASSLWGFSYEQYF | TGTGCCAGCAGCTTATGGGGCTTCTCCTACGAGCAGTACTTC | TRBJ2-7 | NA | NA | TRBV11-3
CASSLIQGYNEQFF | TGTGCCAGCAGCTTAATTCAGGGGTACAATGAGCAGTTCTTC | TRBJ2-1 | NA | NA | TRBV11-3
CASLRGRELFF | TGTGCCAGTCTCCGGGGAAGGGAGCTGTTTTTT | TRBJ2-2 | NA | NA | TRBV6-6
CAWRKAGGGNTIYF | TGTGCCTGGAGAAAAGCCGGCGGTGGAAACACCATATATTTT | TRBJ1-3 | NA | NA | TRBV30
CAWTRTGVFDEQFF | TGTGCCTGGACACGGACAGGGGTGTTCGATGAGCAGTTCTTC | TRBJ2-1 | TRBD1 | once | TRBV30
CASRVGRVSSYNEQFF | TGTGCCAGCCGGGTAGGGAGGGTGAGTAGCTACAATGAGCAGTTCTTC | TRBJ2-1 | TRBD2 | NA | TRBV28
CASTALGGSKNIQYF | TGCGCCAGCACAGCCCTTGGGGGCAGCAAAAACATTCAGTACTTC | TRBJ2-4 | NA | NA | TRBV10-2
CASSFTSGSNTEAFF | TGCGCCAGCAGCTTTACATCAGGGTCGAACACTGAAGCTTTCTTT | TRBJ1-1 | NA | once | TRBV4-3
CASRTPGLALNEQFF | TGTGCCAGCAGGACGCCGGGACTAGCGTTGAATGAGCAGTTCTTC | TRBJ2-1 | TRBD2 | once | TRBV2
CASSLSSGAVFNEQFF | TGTGCCAGCAGCTTAAGTTCAGGGGCGGTATTCAATGAGCAGTTCTTC | TRBJ2-1 | NA | NA | TRBV7-2
CASSLARAGSTGELFF | TGTGCCAGCAGCTTAGCGCGGGCAGGAAGCACCGGGGAGCTGTTTTTT | TRBJ2-2 | NA | once | TRBV7-6